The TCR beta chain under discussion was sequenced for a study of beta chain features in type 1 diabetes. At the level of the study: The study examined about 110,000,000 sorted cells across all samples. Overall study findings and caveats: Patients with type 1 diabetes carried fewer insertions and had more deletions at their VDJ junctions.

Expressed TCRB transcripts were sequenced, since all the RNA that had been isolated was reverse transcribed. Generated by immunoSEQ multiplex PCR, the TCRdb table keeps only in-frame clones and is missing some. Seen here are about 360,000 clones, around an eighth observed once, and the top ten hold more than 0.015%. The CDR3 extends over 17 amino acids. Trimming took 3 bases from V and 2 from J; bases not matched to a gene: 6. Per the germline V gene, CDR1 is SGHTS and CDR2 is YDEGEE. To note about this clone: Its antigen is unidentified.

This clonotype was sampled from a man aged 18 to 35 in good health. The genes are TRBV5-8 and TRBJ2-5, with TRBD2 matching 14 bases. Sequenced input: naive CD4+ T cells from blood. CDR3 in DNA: TGTGCCAGCAGCTCCGGACTAGCGGGGGGCCCACAAGAGACCCAGTACTTC. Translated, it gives CASSSGLAGGPQETQYF.